This T cell receptor beta chain was recovered during a study of technical replicates of blood from a few donors. V was shortened by 5 bases and J by 0 bases, with 20 bases between the two germline ends. The CDR3 runs to 17 residues. CDR1 is MDHEN and CDR2 is SYDVKM in the germline V gene. The method was immunoSEQ multiplex PCR; TCRdb's version includes in-frame clones alone and lacks a portion of them. The sample carries around 50,000 clones, more than 95% recorded once. The chain employs TRBV28 and TRBJ2-7; D is perhaps TRBD2 (6 bases). This sequence originates from a human donor in good health. Specimen: T cells isolated from PBMCs. CDR3 region: CASSPDARGFSSYEQYF. The CDR3, as DNA: TGTGCCAGCAGTCCCGACGCACGGGGGTTCAGCTCCTACGAGCAGTACTTC.